Presented here are 20 T cell receptor beta chains from one specimen sequenced in a study of Graves' ophthalmopathy and Graves' hyperthyroidism. TCR beta CDR3 amplification used RNA transcripts. After a first-round RT-PCR with HTBI primers, a second-round multiplex PCR was run. TCRdb used MiXCR to reprocess the multiplex PCR reads, holding one entry per CDR3 protein. Of hundreds of thousands of distinct CDR3 sequences in the sample, 40% are singletons; the top ten hold approximately 43%. Specimen: peripheral blood. These receptors were collected from an adult man with Graves' ophthalmopathy.

This sequence joins TRBV29-1 and TRBJ1-1; D unclear. Trimming cost V 3 bases and J 10 bases, with 12 bases left between them. Per the germline V gene, CDR1 is SQVTM and CDR2 is ANQGSEA. The CDR3 is 11 residues long. The CDR3 sequence: CSVDMAEGAFF. In DNA form, the CDR3 reads TGCAGCGTTGATATGGCTGAGGGAGCTTTCTTT. The variable domain in full, completed from reference TRBV29-1 and TRBJ1-1, reads SAVISQKPSRDICQRGTSLTIQCQVDSQVTMMFWYRQQPGQSLTLIATANQGSEATYESGFVIDKFPISRPNLTFSTLTVSNMSPEDSSIYLCSVDMAEGAFFGQGTRLTVV.

As regards this clonotype: A read error is possible here, since a much larger clone lies one base away. The V gene is TRBV7-2, the J gene TRBJ1-4, with D uncertain. The germline V gene encodes CDR1 SGHTA and CDR2 FQGNSA. CDR3 size: 14 residues. CDR3: CATRRPSTNEKPFF. The CDR3 DNA follows: TGTGCCACTCGCCGACCATCAACTAATGAAAAACCGTTTTTT. The complete variable domain, with remaining parts taken from reference TRBV7-2 and TRBJ1-4, reads GAGVSQSPSNKVTEKGKDVELRCDPISGHTALYWYRQSLGQGLEFLIYFQGNSAPDKSGLPSDRFSAERTGGSVSTLTIQRTQQEDSAVYLCATRRPSTNEKPFFGSGTQLSVL.

With respect to this clonotype: One junction end does not reproduce the germline sequence, and a read error may be involved. The genes are TRBV14 and TRBJ1-2; the match to TRBD1 covers 8 bases. Looked up from germline, CDR1 is SGHDN and CDR2 is FVKESK. The CDR3 covers 15 residues. The DNA for the CDR3 is TGTGCCAGCGGCCAAGATTATCTGGACAGGGACGTGAACACCTTC. It is translated as CASGQDYLDRDVNTF.

This clonotype was counted a few times. The gene calls are TRBV12-3 or TRBV12-4 and TRBJ2-5; no firm D call. V dropped 2 bases and J dropped 2 bases, with 12 bases sitting between them. CDR3 length equals 15 residues. Here the CDR3 DNA reads TGTGCCAGCAGTTTAACGGCACCGCCTCAAGAGACCCAGTACTTC. It specifies CASSLTAPPQETQYF.

This clonotype has at least ten counts. The chain uses TRBV2 and TRBJ2-7, with TRBD1 as a possible D gene (5 bases). Trimming shortened V by 11 bases and J by 1 base, and 15 bases separated the two germline ends. There are 13 residues in the CDR3. Germline CDR1 SNHLY, CDR2 FYNNEI. The CDR3 DNA follows: TGTGCCTCAGGACATCCCGAGTCCTACGAGCAGTACTTC. Encoded protein: CASGHPESYEQYF. The full variable domain, completed using reference TRBV2 and TRBJ2-7, is EPEVTQTPSHQVTQMGQEVILRCVPISNHLYFYWYRQILGQKVEFLVSFYNNEISEKSEIFDDQFSVERPDGSNFTLKIRSTKLEDSAMYFCASGHPESYEQYFGPGTRLTVT.

This clonotype showed up just a few times. The chain links TRBV5-1 to TRBJ1-6; D uncertain. This CDR3 is 16 amino acids long. Germline V gives CDR1 SGHRS, CDR2 YFSETQ. V shed 0 bases and J shed 8 bases, with 15 bases lying between them. This chain's CDR3 is CASSLAGNPEYSPLHF. The CDR3 DNA reads as TGCGCCAGCAGCTTGGCGGGGAACCCGGAATATTCACCCCTCCACTTT.

This clonotype was counted at least ten times. The rearrangement links TRBV20-1 to TRBJ1-2; D unclear. The CDR3 runs to 10 residues. Germline lookup yields CDR1 DFQATT and CDR2 SNEGSKA (reference sequence). V lost 6 bases and J 2 bases, leaving 4 bases between the germline ends. CDR3 region: CSAGNYGYTF. The CDR3 bases are TGCAGTGCAGGGAACTATGGCTACACCTTC.

This clonotype came up many times. The chain's CDR3 is CASSPLFGEQYF. Here the CDR3 DNA reads TGTGCCAGCAGCCCACTCTTCGGGGAGCAGTACTTC. This chain joins TRBV7-9 and TRBJ2-7; D gene unclear. The V gene lost 5 bases and the J gene lost 7 bases, with 12 bases spanning the gap. The CDR3 sequence is 12 residues long. Germline V gene sequence: CDR1 SEHNR, CDR2 FQNEAQ (reference sequence).

In its sample, this clonotype was seen many times. The chain carries TRBV4-2 and TRBJ2-5, with a weak D call TRBD2 (5 bases). Per germline, CDR1 LGHNA and CDR2 YNFKEQ. This CDR3 has 15 amino acids. Trimming took off 2 bases at V and 4 bases at J, with 14 bases between the two ends. CDR3 residues: CASSQRASNLETQYF. In DNA form, the CDR3 reads TGTGCCAGCAGCCAACGGGCTAGCAATCTAGAGACCCAGTACTTC.

V gene TRBV15 combines with J gene TRBJ1-1; unclear D gene. CDR3 size: 14 residues. From germline, CDR1 is LNHNV and CDR2 YYDKDF (reference sequence). Trimming took 3 bases from V and 1 from J, leaving 9 bases between them. CDR3 nucleotide sequence: TGTGCCACCAGCAGTGAACACCAGAACACTGAAGCTTTCTTT. Translating gives CATSSEHQNTEAFF.

This clonotype was observed a few times. The rearrangement uses TRBV29-1 and TRBJ1-2; 11 positions agree with TRBD1. The V gene's germline CDR1 is SQVTM and CDR2 ANQGSEA. The CDR3 is 13 amino acids. V was pared by 4 bases and J by 4 bases, with 2 bases of the junction left unmatched. For the CDR3, the DNA is TGCAGCGTTGGGACAGGGGGCTTCTATGGCTACACCTTC. This translates into CSVGTGGFYGYTF.

This clonotype was counted at least ten times. The chain recombines TRBV24-1 with TRBJ2-2; tentatively, D is TRBD1 (5 bases). V was cut by 6 bases and J by 7 bases, with 14 bases left in between. Germline V gives CDR1 KGHDR, CDR2 SFDVKD. The CDR3 has 14 amino acids. In DNA form, the CDR3 reads TGTGCCACCAGTTCCAGGGTTTCGGGCGGGGAGCTGTTTTTT. Protein sequence: CATSSRVSGGELFF.

V and J are TRBV20-1 and TRBJ1-2; unclear D gene. Germline V gene lookup returns CDR1 DFQATT and CDR2 SNEGSKA (reference sequence). V shed 6 bases and J shed 6 bases, with 14 bases lying between them. The CDR3 has 12 amino acids. The CDR3 region has the DNA TGCAGTGCCGCGACTAGCGGGAATGGCTACACCTTC. Its protein product is CSAATSGNGYTF.

The chain couples TRBV19 to TRBJ1-1; 8 bases are a match to TRBD1. CDR1 and CDR2 from the germline V gene are LNHDA and SQIVND (reference sequence). This CDR3 has 13 amino acids. Trimming cost V 6 bases and J 11 bases; bases outside gene matches: 11. The CDR3 DNA reads TGTGCCAGTAGGACCGGAGGGACAGGCTCGGCTTTCTTT. Residues: CASRTGGTGSAFF.

The sample holds many counts of this clonotype. The chain carries TRBV2 and TRBJ1-2; possible D gene TRBD1, 6 bases. The V gene's germline CDR1 is SNHLY and CDR2 FYNNEI. V lost 7 bases and J 8 bases, leaving 14 bases between the germline ends. The CDR3 has 12 residues. The CDR3 is CASMAGARGYTF. CDR3 nucleotides: TGTGCCAGCATGGCGGGGGCTAGGGGCTACACCTTC.

For this clonotype: One end of the junction varies from germline; a read error may be responsible. The chain uses TRBV19 and TRBJ2-7; the D gene is possibly TRBD1 (6 bases). CDR1 is LNHDA and CDR2 is SQIVND in the germline V gene (reference sequence). The CDR3 runs to 12 residues. CDR3 residues: CTSQGTDYEQHF. The DNA of the CDR3 is TGTACCAGTCAGGGGACCGACTACGAGCAGCACTTC.

The V gene is TRBV9, the J gene TRBJ1-2, with D uncertain. V lost 0 bases and J lost 5, with 29 bases in between. Per germline, CDR1 SGDLS and CDR2 YYNGEE. This CDR3 region has 20 residues. The CDR3 region has the DNA TGTGCCAGCAGCGTAGCGGTCGTTTGTATCCCGACCGAGATCCAGTATGGCTACACCTTC. It translates to CASSVAVVCIPTEIQYGYTF.

V and J are TRBV29-1 and TRBJ2-7; TRBD1 matches 7 bases. J was trimmed by 6 bases and V by 6 bases; bases with no gene match: 11. Germline V CDR1 and CDR2: SQVTM, ANQGSEA. The CDR3 has 13 amino acids. In nucleotides, the CDR3 is TGCAGCGTAGAGTGGACAGGTGAACGCGAGCAGTACTTC. Translating gives CSVEWTGEREQYF.

This clonotype appeared many times. The rearrangement joins TRBV7-8 to TRBJ1-1; 11 positions match TRBD1. The CDR3 contains 15 residues. V was clipped by 1 base and J by 5 bases; unmatched bases: 3. Germline assignment: CDR1 SGHVS and CDR2 FQNEAQ. CDR3 coding DNA: TGTGCCAGCAGCTTAGAGGACAGGGGGCTGACTGAAGCTTTCTTT. Protein sequence: CASSLEDRGLTEAFF.

In its sample, this clonotype was seen once. The chain combines TRBV29-1 with TRBJ2-7; TRBD1 matches at 8 bases. This CDR3 contains 13 residues. Unmatched junction bases numbered 6, after V lost 6 bases and J lost 2 bases. CDR1 and CDR2 (germline): SQVTM, ANQGSEA. CDR3 sequence: CSVRDRLTYEQYF. The CDR3 bases are TGCAGCGTCCGGGACAGGTTAACCTACGAGCAGTACTTC.